Following are 5 T cell receptor beta chains from one sample sequenced in a study of patients and donors after allogeneic stem cell transplantation. TCRdb ran MiXCR on the RT-PCR reads and lists one entry per CDR3 protein. The data hold 390,000 or so distinct CDR3 sequences, with around 15% observed a single time. The material sequenced was blood, either unsorted or a sorted T cell fraction (not recorded which). The source is a human donor who was either an allogeneic HSCT recipient or a stem cell or donor lymphocyte infusion donor (not recorded which). It is not recorded whose cells these are; they may come from a transplant donor.

For the CDR3, the DNA is TGCGCCAGCCACAACTACAATGAGCAGTTCTTC. It codes for CASHNYNEQFF. The gene calls are TRBV5-1 and TRBJ2-1; D is unclear. CDR1 and CDR2 (germline): SGHRS, YFSETQ. With 7 bases removed from V and 3 bases from J, the gap between germline ends came to 5 bases. CDR3 length: 11 amino acids.

This clonotype was seen more than once but under ten times. V and J are TRBV4-1 and TRBJ1-1; 8 positions agree with TRBD1. V was pared by 0 bases and J by 4 bases, with 4 bases of the junction left unmatched. Looked up from germline, CDR1 is MGHRA and CDR2 is YSYEKL. The CDR3 has 15 amino acids. The CDR3 spells CASSQDIQGATEAFF. As DNA, the CDR3 is TGCGCCAGCAGCCAAGATATCCAGGGGGCCACTGAAGCTTTCTTT.

In its sample, this clonotype was seen a few times. This chain connects TRBV5-1 to TRBJ2-5; 11 nucleotides agree with TRBD2. V lost 1 base to trimming and J lost 5 bases; unmatched junction nucleotides: 7. The CDR3 length is 16 residues. Germline V lookup: CDR1 SGHRS, CDR2 YFSETQ. In DNA, the CDR3 is TGCGCCAGCAGCTTGACTAGCGGGAGAGACGGGGAGACCCAGTACTTC. It encodes CASSLTSGRDGETQYF.

This clonotype was seen many times. The J gene is TRBJ2-3, the V gene TRBV11-3, with TRBD1 identical over 9 bases. This CDR3 has 14 residues. J lost 3 bases, V lost 5 bases, and 3 bases had no gene match. Germline V gene sequence: CDR1 SGHNT, CDR2 YENEEA. CDR3 nucleotides: TGTGCCAGCAGCCCACAGGGGGCGACAGATACGCAGTATTTT. This encodes CASSPQGATDTQYF.

This clonotype appeared a few times. CDR3 residues: CASSRTGGRWTEAFF. DNA of the CDR3: TGTGCCAGTAGTAGGACAGGGGGCAGGTGGACTGAAGCTTTCTTT. The V call is TRBV19, the J call TRBJ1-1; 11 bases agree with TRBD1. Per germline, CDR1 LNHDA and CDR2 SQIVND (reference sequence). The ends lost 4 bases at V and 5 bases at J; junction bases unmatched: 6. The CDR3 contains 15 residues. Full variable domain (outside the CDR3, taken from reference TRBV19 and TRBJ1-1): DGGITQSPKYLFRKEGQNVTLSCEQNLNHDAMYWYRQDPGQGLRLIYYSQIVNDFQKGDIAEGYSVSREKKESFPLTVTSAQKNPTAFYLCASSRTGGRWTEAFFGQGTRLTVV.